This TCR beta chain was obtained from a study of identical twins. Comments on this clonotype: The antigen is unknown.

Study observations and caveats: Out-of-frame alpha sequences common to twins exhibited a surplus of low generation probability.

TCRdb reprocessed the 5' RACE reads via MiXCR and lists one record per CDR3 protein. The table records roughly 720,000 distinct CDR3 sequences, roughly 18% of them present only once. V was clipped by 1 base and J by 4 bases, with 6 bases between them. Per the germline V gene, CDR1 is SGHAT and CDR2 is FQNNGV. The CDR3 sequence is 13 residues long. These same records also appear under a second study, on T cells expressing NK-cell markers. Turning to that study: Beta-chain profiling covered CD3+CD56+NKG2C+, CD3+CD56+NKG2C- and CD3+CD56-NKG2C+ sorted subsets.

The specimen was PBMCs. This sequence joins TRBV11-2 and TRBJ2-3; D is ambiguous. The TCR originated in a young woman in good health. CDR3 sequence reads: CASSLVFPDTQYF. The DNA of the CDR3 is TGTGCCAGCAGCTTAGTATTCCCAGATACGCAGTATTTT. Full variable domain (remainder filled in from reference TRBV11-2 and TRBJ2-3): EAGVAQSPRYKIIEKRQSVAFWCNPISGHATLYWYQQILGQGPKLLIQFQNNGVVDDSQLPKDRFSAERLKGVDSTLKIQPAKLEDSAVYLCASSLVFPDTQYFGPGTRLTVL.